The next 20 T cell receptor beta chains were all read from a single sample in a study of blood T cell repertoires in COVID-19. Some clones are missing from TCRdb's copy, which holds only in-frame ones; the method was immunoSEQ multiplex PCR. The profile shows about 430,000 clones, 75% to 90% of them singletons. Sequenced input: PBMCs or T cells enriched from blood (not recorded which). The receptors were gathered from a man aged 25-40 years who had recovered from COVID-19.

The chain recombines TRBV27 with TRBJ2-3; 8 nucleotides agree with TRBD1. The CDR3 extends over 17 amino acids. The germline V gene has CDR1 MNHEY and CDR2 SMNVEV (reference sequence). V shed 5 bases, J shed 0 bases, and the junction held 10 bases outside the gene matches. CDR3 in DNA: TGTGCCAGCAGTCGTGATCCAGGGGGCGCGAGCACAGATACGCAGTATTTT. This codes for CASSRDPGGASTDTQYF.

The CDR3 sequence: CSAIPVGTQYF. In nucleotides, the CDR3 is TGCAGTGCCATACCCGTCGGGACCCAGTACTTC. The chain employs TRBV20-1 and TRBJ2-5; D is unclear. The V end lost 6 bases, the J end lost 7 bases, and 12 bases lay between the germline ends. The CDR3 consists of 11 residues. The V gene's germline CDR1 is DFQATT and CDR2 SNEGSKA (reference sequence).

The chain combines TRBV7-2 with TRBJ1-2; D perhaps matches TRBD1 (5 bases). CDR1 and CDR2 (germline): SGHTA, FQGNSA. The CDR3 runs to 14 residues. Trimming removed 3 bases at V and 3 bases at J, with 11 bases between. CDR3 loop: CASSFPGGYYGYTF. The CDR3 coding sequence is TGTGCCAGCAGCTTCCCCGGGGGGTACTATGGCTACACCTTC.

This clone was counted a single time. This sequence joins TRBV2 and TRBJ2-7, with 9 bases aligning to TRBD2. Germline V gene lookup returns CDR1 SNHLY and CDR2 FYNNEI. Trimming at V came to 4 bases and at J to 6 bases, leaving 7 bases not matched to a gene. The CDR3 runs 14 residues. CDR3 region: CASSVGAGGSEQYF. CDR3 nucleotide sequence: TGTGCCAGCAGTGTGGGGGCGGGAGGGTCCGAGCAGTACTTC.

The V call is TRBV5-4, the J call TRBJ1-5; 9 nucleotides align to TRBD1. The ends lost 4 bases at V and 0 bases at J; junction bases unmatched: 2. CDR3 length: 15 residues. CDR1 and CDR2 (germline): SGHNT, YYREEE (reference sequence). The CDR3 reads CASSRGQGSNQPQHF. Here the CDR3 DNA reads TGTGCCAGCAGCAGGGGACAGGGTAGCAATCAGCCCCAGCATTTT.

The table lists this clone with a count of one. The CDR3 sequence is CASSSGGTPKGNTIYF. Here the CDR3 DNA reads TGTGCCAGCAGTTCGGGAGGGACACCGAAAGGAAACACCATATATTTT. This chain connects TRBV28 to TRBJ1-3; maybe TRBD1 (6 bases). This CDR3 is built from 16 residues. Germline V gene sequence: CDR1 MDHEN, CDR2 SYDVKM. Deletions cut 4 bases from V and 4 bases from J, with 17 bases between.

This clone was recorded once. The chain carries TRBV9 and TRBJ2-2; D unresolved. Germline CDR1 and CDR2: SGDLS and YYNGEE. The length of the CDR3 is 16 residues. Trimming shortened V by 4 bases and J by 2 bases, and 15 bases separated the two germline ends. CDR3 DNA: TGTGCCAGCAGCCTGCGAGGAGATCCTAACACCGGGGAGCTGTTTTTT. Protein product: CASSLRGDPNTGELFF.

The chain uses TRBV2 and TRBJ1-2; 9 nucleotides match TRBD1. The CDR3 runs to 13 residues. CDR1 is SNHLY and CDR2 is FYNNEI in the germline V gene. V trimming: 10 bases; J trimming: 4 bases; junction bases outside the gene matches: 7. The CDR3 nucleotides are TGTGCCACGCGGACAGGGGTAGTCTATGGCTACACCTTC. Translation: CATRTGVVYGYTF. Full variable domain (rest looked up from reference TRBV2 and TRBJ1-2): EPEVTQTPSHQVTQMGQEVILRCVPISNHLYFYWYRQILGQKVEFLVSFYNNEISEKSEIFDDQFSVERPDGSNFTLKIRSTKLEDSAMYFCATRTGVVYGYTFGSGTRLTVV.

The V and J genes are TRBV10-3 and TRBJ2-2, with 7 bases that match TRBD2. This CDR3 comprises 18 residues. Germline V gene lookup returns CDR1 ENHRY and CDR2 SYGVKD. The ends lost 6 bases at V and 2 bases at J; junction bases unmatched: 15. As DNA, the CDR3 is TGTGCCATCAGGGGAGAAGGACCCCGACTAGCCAACACCGGGGAGCTGTTTTTT. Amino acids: CAIRGEGPRLANTGELFF.

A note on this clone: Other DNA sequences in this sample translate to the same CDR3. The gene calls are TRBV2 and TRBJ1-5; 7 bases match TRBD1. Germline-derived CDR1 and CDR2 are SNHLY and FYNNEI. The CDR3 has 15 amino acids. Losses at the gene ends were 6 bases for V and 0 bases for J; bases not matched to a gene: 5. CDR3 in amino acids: CASSLQGISNQPQHF. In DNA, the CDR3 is TGTGCCAGCAGCCTACAGGGGATTAGCAATCAGCCCCAGCATTTT.

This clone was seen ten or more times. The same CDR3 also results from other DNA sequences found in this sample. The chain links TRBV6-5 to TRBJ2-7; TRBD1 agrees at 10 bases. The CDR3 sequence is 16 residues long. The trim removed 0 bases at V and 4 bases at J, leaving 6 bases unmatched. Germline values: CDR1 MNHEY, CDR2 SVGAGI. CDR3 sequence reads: CASSYSETGGWYEQYF. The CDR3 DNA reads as TGTGCCAGCAGTTACTCAGAGACAGGGGGCTGGTACGAGCAGTACTTC.

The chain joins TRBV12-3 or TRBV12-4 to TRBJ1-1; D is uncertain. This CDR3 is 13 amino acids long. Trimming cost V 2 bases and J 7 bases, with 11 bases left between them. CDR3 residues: CASSLFSGGEAFF. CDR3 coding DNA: TGTGCCAGCAGTTTATTCTCGGGTGGTGAAGCTTTCTTT.

CDR3 region: CASSLVGASINEQFF. CDR3 coding DNA: TGTGCCAGCAGCTTAGTGGGGGCTTCGATCAATGAGCAGTTCTTC. The rearrangement links TRBV11-1 to TRBJ2-1; tentatively, D is TRBD1 (6 bases). Germline values: CDR1 SGHAT, CDR2 FQDESV (reference sequence). Trimming pared 1 base from V and 6 bases from J, leaving 13 bases between. The CDR3 contains 15 residues.

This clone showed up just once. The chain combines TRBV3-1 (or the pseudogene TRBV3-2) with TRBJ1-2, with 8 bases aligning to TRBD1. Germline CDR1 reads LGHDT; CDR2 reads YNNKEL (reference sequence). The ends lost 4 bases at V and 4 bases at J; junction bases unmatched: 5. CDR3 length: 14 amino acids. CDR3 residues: CASSLTTGAYGYTF. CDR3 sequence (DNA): TGTGCCAGCAGCCTAACGACAGGGGCCTATGGCTACACCTTC.

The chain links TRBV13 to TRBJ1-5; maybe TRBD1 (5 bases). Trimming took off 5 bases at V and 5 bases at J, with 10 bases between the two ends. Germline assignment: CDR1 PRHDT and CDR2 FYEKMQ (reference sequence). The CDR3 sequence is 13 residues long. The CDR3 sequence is CASSPGGDQPQHF. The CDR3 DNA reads TGTGCCAGCAGCCCGGGGGGAGATCAGCCCCAGCATTTT.

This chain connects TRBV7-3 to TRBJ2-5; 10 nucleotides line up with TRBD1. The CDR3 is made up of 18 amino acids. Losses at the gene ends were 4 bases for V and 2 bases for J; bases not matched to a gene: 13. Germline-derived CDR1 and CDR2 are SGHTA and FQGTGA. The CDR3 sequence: CASSSRQGAFLGQETQYF. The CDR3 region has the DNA TGTGCCAGCAGCTCGCGACAGGGGGCATTTTTAGGTCAAGAGACCCAGTACTTC.

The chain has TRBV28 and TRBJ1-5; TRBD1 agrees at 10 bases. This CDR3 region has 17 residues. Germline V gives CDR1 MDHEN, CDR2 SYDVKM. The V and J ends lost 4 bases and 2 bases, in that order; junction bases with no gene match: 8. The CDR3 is CASSWRGQGVGNQPQHF. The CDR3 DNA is TGTGCCAGCAGTTGGCGCGGACAGGGGGTTGGCAATCAGCCCCAGCATTTT.

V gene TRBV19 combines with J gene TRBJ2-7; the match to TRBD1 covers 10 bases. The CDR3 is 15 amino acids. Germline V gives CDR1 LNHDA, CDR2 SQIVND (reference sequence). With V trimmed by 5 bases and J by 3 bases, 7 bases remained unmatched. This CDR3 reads CASSAGQGGGYEQYF. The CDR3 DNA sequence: TGTGCCAGTAGTGCTGGACAGGGGGGAGGCTACGAGCAGTACTTC.

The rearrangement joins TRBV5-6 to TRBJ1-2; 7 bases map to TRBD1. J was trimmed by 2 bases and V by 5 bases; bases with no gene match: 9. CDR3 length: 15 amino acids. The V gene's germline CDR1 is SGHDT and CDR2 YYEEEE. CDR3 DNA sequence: TGTGCCAGCAGTTACCCGGGACAGTTGAACTATGGCTACACCTTC. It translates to CASSYPGQLNYGYTF.

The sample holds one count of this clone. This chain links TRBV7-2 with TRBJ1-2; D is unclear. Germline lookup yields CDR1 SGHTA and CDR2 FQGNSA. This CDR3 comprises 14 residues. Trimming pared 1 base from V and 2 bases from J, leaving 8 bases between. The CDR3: CASSLGGPNYGYTF. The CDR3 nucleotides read TGTGCCAGCAGCTTAGGTGGGCCCAACTATGGCTACACCTTC.